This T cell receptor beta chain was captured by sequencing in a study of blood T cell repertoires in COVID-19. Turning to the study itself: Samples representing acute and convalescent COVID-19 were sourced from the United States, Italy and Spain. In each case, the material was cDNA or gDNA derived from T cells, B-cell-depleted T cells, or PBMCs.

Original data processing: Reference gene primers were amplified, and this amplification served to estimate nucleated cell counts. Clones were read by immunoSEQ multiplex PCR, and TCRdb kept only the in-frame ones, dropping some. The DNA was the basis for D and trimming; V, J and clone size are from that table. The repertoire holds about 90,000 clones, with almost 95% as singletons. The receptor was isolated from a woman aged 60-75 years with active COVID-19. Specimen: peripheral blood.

CDR3 protein: CASSLDSQNYGYTF. CDR3 bases: TGTGCCAGCAGCTTAGATTCTCAGAACTATGGCTACACCTTC. The chain combines TRBV7-2 with TRBJ1-2; D is ambiguous. Trimming took 1 base from V and 2 from J, leaving 8 bases between them. Germline loops: CDR1 SGHTA, CDR2 FQGNSA. This CDR3 comprises 14 residues.